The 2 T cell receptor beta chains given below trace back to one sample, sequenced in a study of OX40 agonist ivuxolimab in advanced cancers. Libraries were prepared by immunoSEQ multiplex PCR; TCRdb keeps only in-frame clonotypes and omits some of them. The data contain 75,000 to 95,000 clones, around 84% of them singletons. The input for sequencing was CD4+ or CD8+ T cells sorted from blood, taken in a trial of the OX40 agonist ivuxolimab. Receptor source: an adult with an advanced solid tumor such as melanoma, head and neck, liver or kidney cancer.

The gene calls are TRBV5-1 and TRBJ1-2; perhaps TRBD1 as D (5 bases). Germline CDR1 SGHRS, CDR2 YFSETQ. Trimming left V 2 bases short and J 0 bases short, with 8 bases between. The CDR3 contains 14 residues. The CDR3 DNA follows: TGCGCCAGCAGCTTAACGGGACCTAACTATGGCTACACCTTC. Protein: CASSLTGPNYGYTF.

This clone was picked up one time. The CDR3: CASSPNAGTGDEQYF. The DNA of the CDR3 is TGTGCCAGCTCACCTAACGCCGGGACAGGGGACGAGCAGTACTTC. This chain joins TRBV18 and TRBJ2-7; 10 bases are a match to TRBD1. In germline, CDR1 is KGHSH, CDR2 LQKENI. V lost 3 bases to trimming and J lost 5 bases; unmatched junction nucleotides: 7. The CDR3 is made up of 15 amino acids.